These T cell receptor beta chains were read from a single sample in a study of blood T cell repertoires in COVID-19. TCRdb's table, derived via immunoSEQ multiplex PCR, lists solely in-frame clones and lacks some. Here the sample spans about 380,000 clones, around 84% being singletons. Material for sequencing was peripheral blood. These receptors came from a human donor with acute or convalescent COVID-19. The donor label of this sample is uncertain. Both conserved end residues are trimmed from each CDR3.

V | CDR3
TRBV7-9 | ASSLGLAAPFYGYT
TRBV12-3/TRBV12-4 | ASSPQGWETQY
TRBV6-5 | ASSYLPTSGRSEQF
TRBV4-1 | ASSQGGQGQRRFEKLF
TRBV12-3/TRBV12-4 | ASTLRGGLY
TRBV30 | AWSVQGRQGALGYT
TRBV20-1 | SAQRSSGQF
TRBV10-3 | ASGDGPYEQY
TRBV5-1 | ASSLPGGVAYNEQF
TRBV27 | ASSPYKVLAQVGSYNEQF
TRBV11-2 | ASSEDRTYGYT
TRBV3-1/TRBV3-2 | ASNSRGQSSYNEQF
TRBV5-4 | ASSLGSGAYNEQF
TRBV25-1 | ASIGWGTWTADTQY
TRBV28 | ASSLSGQGGAGEQY
TRBV29-1 | SVEGSGGFHEQY
TRBV7-2 | ASSLVSPSKKLF
TRBV21-1 | ASSKVGQGSSPLH
TRBV9 | ASSVLGGPSEQY
TRBV6-5 | ASSQGQGLRTEAF
TRBV10-3 | AISDSTGARANYGYT
TRBV27 | ASSLAGPTTDTQY
TRBV27 | ASSIRDTSASGANVLT
TRBV7-9 | ASSLTGVDTQY
TRBV2 | ASGFQGPNYGYT
TRBV7-9 | ASSLRGGYEQF
TRBV6-4 | ASSLASTDYNEQF
TRBV19 | ASSIVRPGQGLRAEAF
TRBV19 | ASSIPPYNEQF
TRBV11-2 | ASRASLGQPYEQY
TRBV6-5 | ASSHHSEINEKLF
TRBV5-4 | ASSLAAGFSYNEQF
TRBV3-1/TRBV3-2 | ASRHYGTGIENTEAF
TRBV18 | ASSPGTGSLGEQY
TRBV12-3/TRBV12-4 | ASSLGGGQPQH
TRBV28 | ASSLIQGATEAF
TRBV4-1 | ASSQGGRAYNEQF
TRBV3-1/TRBV3-2 | ASSRRDFRLF
TRBV18 | ASSRGGTTEAF
TRBV28 | ASSPGGRNSPLH
TRBV28 | ASSQDRSYNEKLF
TRBV7-9 | ASRRQGAIVGAKNTEAF
TRBV10-1 | ASSAGTGSSYEQY
TRBV11-3 | ASSLAGTSGGRNEQF
TRBV9 | ASGAGDRTNEKLF
TRBV28 | ASSPFQGERREKLF
TRBV27 | ASRRTGKDYGYT
TRBV29-1 | SVEDPGSVF
TRBV28 | ASSNRENTGELF
TRBV6-2/TRBV6-3 | ASSRQGAQAKNIQY
TRBV19 | ASSPPYRGTEAF
TRBV13 | ASSLRGALNYGYT
TRBV5-1 | ASSLGGESYNEQF
TRBV2 | ASSRQGGGSQY